The 27 T cell receptor beta chains reported below all come from one sample, sequenced in a study of beta chain features in type 1 diabetes. TCRB transcripts that were expressed got sequenced, as all of the isolated RNA had been reverse transcribed. TCRdb's copy holds only in-frame clones and misses some; the assay was immunoSEQ multiplex PCR. The table includes hundreds of thousands of clones, 15% to 17% detected once. The sample taken for sequencing was naive CD4+ T cells from blood. These receptors were obtained from a man younger than 30 in good health.

This clone turned up a few times. For the CDR3, the DNA is TGTGCCAGCAGCTTGGACCAGCTCTACGAGCAGTACTTC. As protein: CASSLDQLYEQYF. J is TRBJ2-7 and V is TRBV5-4; D is ambiguous. Germline values: CDR1 SGHNT, CDR2 YYREEE (reference sequence). V gave up 0 bases and J gave up 3 bases, with 7 bases separating them. CDR3 size: 13 residues.

There are a few counts of this clone. The CDR3 DNA sequence: TGTGCCAGCAGCTTAGCCCAACGGGAGACCCAGTACTTC. Protein product: CASSLAQRETQYF. V gene TRBV7-9 combines with J gene TRBJ2-5; D remains ambiguous. This CDR3 is 13 amino acids long. In germline, CDR1 is SEHNR, CDR2 FQNEAQ (reference sequence). V gave up 0 bases and J gave up 5 bases, with 7 bases separating them.

This clone was recorded a few times. The sample carries other DNA sequences with the same CDR3. The chain joins TRBV7-2 to TRBJ1-1; D unresolved. CDR3 size: 12 residues. The ends were cut back, 1 base at V and 5 bases at J, with 5 bases in the middle. Germline V gives CDR1 SGHTA, CDR2 FQGNSA. CDR3 coding DNA: TGTGCCAGCAGCTTAGTGAGGACTGAAGCTTTCTTT. Its protein product is CASSLVRTEAFF.

This rearrangement joins TRBV19 to TRBJ1-5; possible D gene TRBD1, 6 bases. Germline V gene sequence: CDR1 LNHDA, CDR2 SQIVND (reference sequence). This CDR3 comprises 15 residues. V lost 4 bases and J lost 4, with 14 bases in between. The DNA of the CDR3 is TGTGCCAGTAGTAGCCCGCGACAGGTGAATCAGCCCCAGCATTTT. This gives the protein CASSSPRQVNQPQHF. Variable domain in full (rest from reference TRBV19 and TRBJ1-5): DGGITQSPKYLFRKEGQNVTLSCEQNLNHDAMYWYRQDPGQGLRLIYYSQIVNDFQKGDIAEGYSVSREKKESFPLTVTSAQKNPTAFYLCASSSPRQVNQPQHFGDGTRLSIL.

This clone appeared a few times. The same CDR3 is also encoded by other DNA sequences in this sample. The rearrangement links TRBV6-5 to TRBJ2-5; D unresolved. V gave up 6 bases and J gave up 5 bases, with 7 bases separating them. Germline V gene sequence: CDR1 MNHEY, CDR2 SVGAGI. This CDR3 spans 11 amino acids. The CDR3 region has the DNA TGTGCCAGCAGCCTCGGGGAGACCCAGTACTTC. Its translation is CASSLGETQYF.

This clone was detected only a few times. The chain is built from TRBV23-1 and TRBJ1-1, with a tentative D call TRBD1 (6 bases). TRBV23-1 is sorted into the ORF group, with uncertain function. V lost 2 bases to trimming and J lost 3 bases, with 22 bases between them. The CDR3 length is 18 residues. The CDR3 reads CASSQAALQGGVYTEAFF. CDR3 sequence (DNA): TGCGCCAGCAGTCAAGCGGCCCTACAGGGCGGGGTGTACACTGAAGCTTTCTTT.

The rearrangement links TRBV9 to TRBJ1-1; no clear D. The CDR3 is 15 residues long. The V gene lost 3 bases and the J gene lost 0 bases, with 12 bases spanning the gap. Germline V lookup: CDR1 SGDLS, CDR2 YYNGEE. The CDR3 reads CASSAAGLMNTEAFF. For the CDR3, the DNA is TGTGCCAGCAGCGCAGCGGGCTTAATGAACACTGAAGCTTTCTTT.

This clone was recorded a few times. The chain uses TRBV15 and TRBJ2-5, with D uncertain. The germline gives CDR1 LNHNV, CDR2 YYDKDF (reference sequence). V shed 0 bases and J shed 11 bases, with 16 bases lying between them. The CDR3 has 14 amino acids. CDR3 sequence: CATSRDQQSLEQYF. DNA for the CDR3: TGTGCCACCAGCAGAGACCAACAGAGCCTGGAGCAGTACTTC.

This clone occurred a few times. The chain combines TRBV6-5 with TRBJ2-7, with 8 bases that match TRBD1. CDR3 length: 15 residues. CDR1 MNHEY and CDR2 SVGAGI come from the germline V gene. The trim removed 4 bases at V and 2 bases at J, leaving 7 bases unmatched. CDR3 loop: CASSSSGQGAYEQYF. DNA for the CDR3: TGTGCCAGCAGTTCTTCAGGACAGGGAGCCTACGAGCAGTACTTC.

This clone was recorded a few times. This chain uses TRBV9 with TRBJ2-5, with D unresolved. The CDR3 contains 16 residues. CDR1 is SGDLS, CDR2 YYNGEE, per germline. Trimming took 0 bases from V and 1 from J, leaving 13 bases between them. The CDR3 bases are TGTGCCAGCAGCGTAGGGTCAATGCACGGCCAAGAGACCCAGTACTTC. This gives the protein CASSVGSMHGQETQYF.

This clone showed up just a few times. The V gene is TRBV30, the J gene TRBJ1-5, with 12 bases that match TRBD1. The CDR3 extends over 13 amino acids. CDR1 is GTSNPN, CDR2 SVGIG, per germline (reference sequence). The chain's CDR3 is CASGTGGFQPQHF. The DNA for the CDR3 is TGTGCTTCCGGGACAGGGGGCTTTCAGCCCCAGCATTTT.

This chain uses TRBV6-5 with TRBJ1-1; 7 bases line up with TRBD1. V lost 5 bases and J lost 1; bases outside the gene matches: 7. The CDR3 contains 15 residues. Looked up from germline, CDR1 is MNHEY and CDR2 is SVGAGI. CDR3: CASSAAGQKNTEAFF. In DNA, the CDR3 is TGTGCCAGCAGTGCCGCGGGACAGAAGAACACTGAAGCTTTCTTT.

In this sample, this clone turned up a few times. The J gene is TRBJ2-7, the V gene TRBV18; 10 nucleotides agree with TRBD1. This CDR3 is 14 amino acids long. The J segment lost 3 bases and the V segment lost 5 bases, leaving 4 bases of the junction unmatched. Looked up from germline, CDR1 is KGHSH and CDR2 is LQKENI. The CDR3 region has the DNA TGTGCCAGCTCATACCGGGACAGGGGCTACGAGCAGTACTTC. Translated, it gives CASSYRDRGYEQYF.

V and J are TRBV7-7 and TRBJ2-1; 8 nucleotides match TRBD2. The CDR3 loop spans 13 amino acids. The V segment lost 0 bases and the J segment 9 bases; nucleotides outside the gene matches: 1. Germline V gene sequence: CDR1 SSHAT, CDR2 FNYEAQ (reference sequence). The CDR3 here is CASSLALAGEQFF. CDR3 in DNA: TGTGCCAGCAGCTTAGCTCTAGCGGGTGAGCAGTTCTTC.

This clone came up a few times. The rearrangement links TRBV7-9 to TRBJ2-3; D is perhaps TRBD1 (5 bases). V lost 1 base, J lost 1 base, and 15 bases lay in between. Germline-derived CDR1 and CDR2 are SEHNR and FQNEAQ (reference sequence). The CDR3 spans 17 residues. The DNA of the CDR3 is TGTGCCAGCAGCTTAGGGGCACGAGGACACCGCACAGATACGCAGTATTTT. Its translation: CASSLGARGHRTDTQYF.

The chain employs TRBV7-2 and TRBJ2-7; perhaps TRBD1 as D (6 bases). The CDR3 totals 15 residues. The germline V and J ends were trimmed by 1 base and 2 bases, with 12 bases remaining between them. In germline, CDR1 is SGHTA, CDR2 FQGNSA. CDR3 residues: CASSLGGGRAYEQYF. Written as DNA, the CDR3 is TGTGCCAGCAGCTTAGGAGGGGGTCGTGCCTACGAGCAGTACTTC. The variable domain in full, with the rest retrieved from reference TRBV7-2 and TRBJ2-7, is GAGVSQSPSNKVTEKGKDVELRCDPISGHTALYWYRQSLGQGLEFLIYFQGNSAPDKSGLPSDRFSAERTGGSVSTLTIQRTQQEDSAVYLCASSLGGGRAYEQYFGPGTRLTVT.

This clone was seen a few times. The V gene is TRBV19, the J gene TRBJ1-5; D is unclear. Germline assignment: CDR1 LNHDA and CDR2 SQIVND (reference sequence). V lost 0 bases, J lost 3 bases, and 9 bases lay in between. This CDR3 region has 15 residues. Written as DNA, the CDR3 is TGTGCCAGTAGTATAGACCCCGGAGTCAATCAGCCCCAGCATTTT. As protein: CASSIDPGVNQPQHF.

This clone was counted only a few times. The chain carries TRBV10-2 and TRBJ2-7; 10 bases map to TRBD1. Germline-derived CDR1 and CDR2 are WSHSY and SAAADI. V lost 6 bases, J lost 1 base, and 3 bases stayed unmatched. This CDR3 comprises 14 residues. This chain's CDR3 is CASRSGQGSYEQYF. The CDR3, as DNA: TGCGCCAGCAGGTCGGGACAGGGGTCCTACGAGCAGTACTTC.

The sample holds a few counts of this clone. This chain connects TRBV19 to TRBJ2-7, with D hard to call. CDR1 is LNHDA, CDR2 SQIVND, per germline (reference sequence). This CDR3 has 11 amino acids. The V end lost 5 bases, the J end lost 4 bases, and 6 bases lay between the germline ends. The CDR3 region has the DNA TGTGCCAGTAGTCTAGGGTACGAGCAGTACTTC. Its translation: CASSLGYEQYF.

The chain links TRBV9 to TRBJ2-5, with TRBD1 as a possible D gene (5 bases). CDR1 is SGDLS and CDR2 is YYNGEE in the germline V gene. V was shortened by 2 bases and J by 2 bases, with 10 bases between the two germline ends. This CDR3 is 14 amino acids long. The CDR3: CASSVGGQQETQYF. The CDR3 bases are TGTGCCAGCAGCGTCGGTGGACAACAAGAGACCCAGTACTTC. Full variable domain (missing parts from reference TRBV9 and TRBJ2-5): DSGVTQTPKHLITATGQRVTLRCSPRSGDLSVYWYQQSLDQGLQFLIQYYNGEERAKGNILERFSAQQFPDLHSELNLSSLELGDSALYFCASSVGGQQETQYFGPGTRLLVL.

The V gene is TRBV19, the J gene TRBJ2-1; tentatively, D is TRBD1 (5 bases). The germline V and J ends were trimmed by 2 bases and 4 bases, with 24 bases remaining between them. Germline V CDR1 and CDR2: LNHDA, SQIVND (reference sequence). CDR3 size: 19 residues. The DNA of the CDR3 is TGTGCCAGTAGTATAAGTAGCAGGGCGACCATTCCTTCTTACAATGAGCAGTTCTTC. This encodes CASSISSRATIPSYNEQFF.

The chain is built from TRBV7-3 and TRBJ2-3, with 10 bases matching TRBD1. Trimming cost V 5 bases and J 3 bases; bases outside gene matches: 8. Germline CDR1 is SGHTA and CDR2 is FQGTGA. This CDR3 is 16 amino acids long. CDR3: CASSLMDRGSTDTQYF. CDR3 nucleotides: TGTGCCAGCAGCCTTATGGACAGGGGGAGTACAGATACGCAGTATTTT. Variable domain in full (rest from reference TRBV7-3 and TRBJ2-3): GAGVSQTPSNKVTEKGKYVELRCDPISGHTALYWYRQSLGQGPEFLIYFQGTGAADDSGLPNDRFFAVRPEGSVSTLKIQRTERGDSAVYLCASSLMDRGSTDTQYFGPGTRLTVL.

For this clone: The sample holds other DNA sequences that translate to the same CDR3. The chain joins TRBV29-1 to TRBJ1-1; TRBD1 matches at 11 bases. J was trimmed by 1 base and V by 6 bases; bases with no gene match: 1. This CDR3 has 13 residues. Looked up from germline, CDR1 is SQVTM and CDR2 is ANQGSEA. Written as DNA, the CDR3 is TGCAGCGTCGGGACAGGGGGGAACACTGAAGCTTTCTTT. Amino acids: CSVGTGGNTEAFF.

V gene TRBV7-9 combines with J gene TRBJ1-2, with 7 bases matching TRBD1. The CDR3 contains 13 residues. With 5 bases clipped from V and 8 bases from J, the junction kept 8 bases outside the gene matches. Germline CDR1 SEHNR, CDR2 FQNEAQ (reference sequence). In nucleotides, the CDR3 is TGTGCCAGCAGCACTGACAGGGCAAGAGGCTACACCTTC. Protein sequence: CASSTDRARGYTF. Together with reference TRBV7-9 and TRBJ1-2, the CDR3 gives the full variable domain: DTGVSQNPRHKITKRGQNVTFRCDPISEHNRLYWYRQTLGQGPEFLTYFQNEAQLEKSRLLSDRFSAERPKGSFSTLEIQRTEQGDSAMYLCASSTDRARGYTFGSGTRLTVV.

V gene TRBV6-5 combines with J gene TRBJ2-1; 8 bases are shared with TRBD2. With 2 bases clipped from V and 6 bases from J, the junction kept 6 bases outside the gene matches. The CDR3 consists of 15 residues. Germline CDR1 and CDR2: MNHEY and SVGAGI. In nucleotides, the CDR3 is TGTGCCAGCAGTTACCGGGGGGGGATCCGCAATGAGCAGTTCTTC. This gives the protein CASSYRGGIRNEQFF.

This clone turned up a few times. The V call is TRBV5-4, the J call TRBJ1-1; TRBD1 agrees at 7 bases. V lost 4 bases and J lost 2; bases outside the gene matches: 8. CDR1 SGHNT and CDR2 YYREEE come from the germline V gene (reference sequence). The CDR3 is 15 amino acids. The CDR3, as DNA: TGTGCCAGCAGCCGTTCCGGGACAGCCAACACTGAAGCTTTCTTT. It yields the protein CASSRSGTANTEAFF.

There are a few counts of this clone. This sequence joins TRBV25-1 and TRBJ1-1; unclear D gene. Germline CDR1 reads MGHDK; CDR2 reads SYGVNS. The CDR3 runs 13 residues. V dropped 3 bases and J dropped 5 bases, with 10 bases sitting between them. The CDR3 DNA sequence: TGTGCCAGCAGTGAGGCCGGTGGGACTGAAGCTTTCTTT. Amino acid sequence: CASSEAGGTEAFF.